The rows below give T cell receptor beta chains drawn from one sample of a study of blood T cells in healthy people across ages. MiXCR was run by TCRdb on the 5' RACE reads, yielding one entry per CDR3 protein. The sample lists 1.5 million to 2 million distinct CDR3 sequences; 39% were seen once. Material for sequencing was blood. These receptors all stem from a human donor in good health. The CDR3 runs from the conserved cysteine through the conserved F or W. D genes are given only for firm matches. Clone size is given for some rows only: seen once, a few or many times, or a class if the clone is expanded.

v_gene	len	j_gene	abundance	d_gene	CDR3aa	CDR3nt
TRBV29-1	12	TRBJ1-2	few	NA	CSVARGVEGYTF	TGCAGCGTTGCCCGGGGAGTGGAAGGCTACACCTTC
TRBV4-1	13	TRBJ1-2	many	NA	CASSQGASYGYTF	TGCGCCAGCAGCCAAGGGGCTTCCTATGGCTACACCTTC
TRBV28	21	TRBJ1-5	NA	NA	CASSFNHRELYWFSSNQPQHF	TGTGCCAGCAGTTTCAACCACAGGGAATTGTACTGGTTTTCAAGCAATCAGCCCCAGCATTTT
TRBV7-6	15	TRBJ2-7	few	TRBD1	CASSDFYKGAGEQYF	TGTGCCAGCAGCGATTTCTATAAGGGGGCCGGGGAGCAGTACTTC
TRBV12-3/TRBV12-4	13	TRBJ2-5	once	NA	CASSFRLEETQYF	TGTGCCAGCAGCTTCAGACTAGAAGAGACCCAGTACTTC
TRBV28	16	TRBJ2-2	NA	NA	CATQDPGLGNTGESFF	TGTGCCACCCAGGACCCAGGTCTGGGTAACACCGGGGAGTCGTTTTTT
TRBV4-3	16	TRBJ2-4	NA	NA	CASSQDSALAKNIQYF	TGCGCCAGCAGCCAAGATTCAGCTCTAGCCAAAAACATTCAGTACTTC
TRBV15	16	TRBJ2-1	few	NA	CATNRPLAQAYNEQFF	TGTGCCACCAACAGACCTCTAGCGCAAGCCTACAATGAGCAGTTCTTC
TRBV20-1	15	TRBJ2-3	NA	TRBD2	CSALEVSGGTDTQYF	TGCAGTGCTCTAGAGGTTAGCGGGGGCACAGATACGCAGTATTTT
TRBV4-3	15	TRBJ1-2	few	NA	CASSQAFGGRNGYTF	TGCGCCAGCAGCCAAGCGTTCGGGGGGCGGAATGGCTACACCTTC
TRBV20-1	13	TRBJ1-4	few	NA	CSVSRGGNEKLFF	TGCAGTGTTTCACGAGGGGGTAATGAAAAACTGTTTTTT
TRBV15	15	TRBJ2-1	few	NA	CATSRDRVSYNEQFF	TGTGCCACCAGCAGAGACAGGGTTTCTTACAATGAGCAGTTCTTC
TRBV7-3	18	TRBJ2-3	NA	TRBD2	CASSRSGLVATSTDTQYF	TGTGCCAGCAGCAGATCGGGACTAGTCGCCACTAGCACAGATACGCAGTATTTT
TRBV5-1	15	TRBJ2-7	NA	TRBD1	CASSLGQGLYHEQYF	TGCGCCAGCAGCTTGGGACAGGGGCTTTATCACGAGCAGTACTTC
TRBV4-3	20	TRBJ2-3	NA	TRBD2	CASSQDILAGGPSGTDTQYF	TGCGCCAGCAGCCAAGATATACTAGCGGGGGGACCTTCCGGCACAGATACGCAGTATTTT
TRBV6-2/TRBV6-3	14	TRBJ2-7	once	NA	CASSFRAVFYEQYF	TGTGCCAGCAGTTTCAGGGCTGTTTTCTACGAGCAGTACTTC